Below, 14 T cell receptor beta chains from the same sample are listed, as sequenced in a study of blood T cells in healthy people across ages. A second about 6 to 12 cycle PCR used barcoded and J-beta primers. TCRdb reanalysed the 5' RACE reads using MiXCR and keeps one entry per CDR3 protein. Counted here are more than 750,000 distinct CDR3 sequences, under 35% occurring once; the ten biggest clones make up approximately 10%. These data were also reused for a study on T cells of mothers and their children.

Sequenced: blood. Receptors were obtained from a woman in her thirties or forties in good health.

About this clonotype itself: A read error is possible here, since a much larger clone lies one base away. This chain links TRBV27 with TRBJ2-7; 12 bases fit TRBD1. Germline assignment: CDR1 MNHEY and CDR2 SMNVEV (reference sequence). The CDR3 runs 14 residues. CDR3 sequence (DNA): TGTGCCAGCGGGGACAGGGGGCTTTCCTACGAGCGGTACTTC. As protein: CASGDRGLSYERYF.

The rearrangement joins TRBV15 to TRBJ1-5; D remains unclear. V was pared by 6 bases and J by 4 bases, with 4 bases between. Germline CDR1 LNHNV, CDR2 YYDKDF (reference sequence). The CDR3 runs to 11 residues. The CDR3: CATRSNQPQHF. CDR3 nucleotides: TGTGCCACCAGGTCTAATCAGCCCCAGCATTTT.

This clonotype was recorded at least ten times. The rearrangement joins TRBV30 to TRBJ2-7, with 10 bases matching TRBD1. The J segment lost 3 bases and the V segment lost 2 bases, leaving 1 base of the junction unmatched. The germline CDR1 and CDR2 sequences are GTSNPN and SVGIG (reference sequence). The CDR3 is 13 residues long. The CDR3 loop reads CAWSRDRGYEQYF. CDR3 coding DNA: TGTGCCTGGAGTCGGGACAGGGGCTACGAGCAGTACTTC.

This chain uses TRBV2 with TRBJ2-7; TRBD2 agrees at 10 bases. This CDR3 comprises 15 residues. Germline loops: CDR1 SNHLY, CDR2 FYNNEI. J lost 6 bases, V lost 2 bases, and 7 bases had no gene match. DNA for the CDR3: TGTGCCAGCAGTGAATTGGGACTAGCGTATGGCGAGCAGTACTTC. It specifies CASSELGLAYGEQYF.

This clonotype was seen a few times. The chain is built from TRBV3-1 and TRBJ1-2; D remains unclear. CDR3 size: 14 residues. Germline V gene data show CDR1 as LGHDT and CDR2 as YNNKEL (reference sequence). Trimming took off 1 base at V and 2 bases at J, with 8 bases between the two ends. CDR3 sequence: CASSQATRNYGYTF. CDR3 in DNA: TGTGCCAGCAGCCAAGCTACAAGAAACTATGGCTACACCTTC.

This clonotype was picked up many times. The chain couples TRBV4-2 to TRBJ2-5, with 9 bases identical to TRBD2. This CDR3 is 17 amino acids long. V shed 1 base, J shed 7 bases, and the junction held 13 bases outside the gene matches. The germline gives CDR1 LGHNA, CDR2 YNFKEQ. The CDR3 DNA reads as TGTGCCAGCAGCCAAGGGGTTAGCGGGGGACCCGCGGCGACCCAGTACTTC. The encoded protein is CASSQGVSGGPAATQYF.

In its sample, this clonotype was seen many times. The chain combines TRBV3-1 with TRBJ2-7, with no clear D. This CDR3 is 17 amino acids long. Trimming shortened V by 1 base and J by 6 bases, and 22 bases separated the two germline ends. Germline-derived CDR1 and CDR2 are LGHDT and YNNKEL (reference sequence). The CDR3 region has the DNA TGTGCCAGCAGCCAAGCCCCAGGATGGGGTTTTGTAGGCGAGCAGTACTTC. This encodes CASSQAPGWGFVGEQYF.

This chain joins TRBV7-3 and TRBJ2-7; TRBD2 agrees at 11 bases. Germline values: CDR1 SGHTA, CDR2 FQGTGA. J gave up 0 bases and V 5 bases, and 3 bases lay outside the gene matches. CDR3 length: 15 amino acids. CDR3 in DNA: TGTGCCAGCAGCCCTAGCGGGGGGATCTCCTACGAGCAGTACTTC. Translating gives CASSPSGGISYEQYF.

In this sample, this clonotype turned up many times. The chain joins TRBV20-1 to TRBJ2-3, with 9 bases lining up with TRBD2. Germline assignment: CDR1 DFQATT and CDR2 SNEGSKA (reference sequence). J lost 7 bases, V lost 6 bases, and 17 bases had no gene match. This CDR3 contains 16 residues. In DNA, the CDR3 is TGCAGTGCGGGTAATAGCGGGGGACCCCGTATGAATACGCAGTATTTT. It encodes CSAGNSGGPRMNTQYF.

For the CDR3, the DNA is TGTGCCAGCAGCGTAGAAACAGGCACAGATACGCAGTATTTT. Translating gives CASSVETGTDTQYF. V is TRBV9 and J is TRBJ2-3; D unclear. V dropped 0 bases and J dropped 1 base, with 6 bases sitting between them. The CDR3 totals 14 residues. Germline CDR1 is SGDLS and CDR2 is YYNGEE. Complete variable domain (other parts from reference TRBV9 and TRBJ2-3): DSGVTQTPKHLITATGQRVTLRCSPRSGDLSVYWYQQSLDQGLQFLIQYYNGEERAKGNILERFSAQQFPDLHSELNLSSLELGDSALYFCASSVETGTDTQYFGPGTRLTVL.

The chain's CDR3 is CASSYRDGGGGTEAFF. DNA of the CDR3: TGCGCCAGCAGCTACCGGGACGGGGGTGGAGGAACTGAAGCTTTCTTT. V is TRBV5-1 and J is TRBJ1-1; tentatively, D is TRBD1 (5 bases). This CDR3 region has 16 residues. Trimming stripped 3 bases from V and 5 bases from J, with 20 bases between. The germline CDR1 and CDR2 sequences are SGHRS and YFSETQ.

The sample holds a few counts of this clonotype. The chain uses TRBV4-1 and TRBJ2-1; D remains ambiguous. V was clipped by 2 bases and J by 8 bases, with 7 bases between them. Germline CDR1 reads MGHRA; CDR2 reads YSYEKL. The CDR3 contains 12 residues. The CDR3 DNA sequence: TGCGCCAGCAGCCAAACCTTCGATGAGCAGTTCTTC. This encodes CASSQTFDEQFF.

V and J are TRBV7-2 and TRBJ2-7, with 7 bases that match TRBD1. Germline assignment: CDR1 SGHTA and CDR2 FQGNSA. The ends lost 5 bases at V and 6 bases at J; junction bases unmatched: 10. CDR3 length equals 14 residues. The CDR3 DNA is TGTGCCAGCAGCCGAAACACAGGGGACGGCGAGCAGTACTTC. The encoded protein is CASSRNTGDGEQYF.

A few counts support this clonotype. This chain joins TRBV9 and TRBJ2-5, with TRBD1 matching over 7 bases. V lost 3 bases and J lost 3; bases outside the gene matches: 5. The CDR3 is 14 residues long. Germline lookup yields CDR1 SGDLS and CDR2 YYNGEE. In DNA, the CDR3 is TGTGCCAGCAGCGCGTGGGGGACAGAAGAGACCCAGTACTTC. Translation gives CASSAWGTEETQYF.